This is a list of T cell receptor beta chains from one sample in a study of blood T cells in healthy people across ages. TCRdb independently ran MiXCR on the 5' RACE reads; one entry per CDR3 protein. The sample has some 1.1 million distinct CDR3 sequences, less than 45% seen once; the top ten hold around 14%. Specimen: blood. The receptors here all came from a man between 18 and 35 years old in good health. CDR3s include the opening cysteine and the closing phenylalanine or tryptophan. D genes are given only for firm matches.

j_gene | d_gene | v_gene | CDR3aa
TRBJ1-1 | . | TRBV29-1 | CSVEKAAEAFF
TRBJ1-1 | . | TRBV4-2 | CASSQDSRAGMNTEAFF
TRBJ2-7 | . | TRBV5-1 | CASSLLGAYEQYF
TRBJ2-3 | TRBD2 | TRBV20-1 | CSAKDPGGGNTDTQYF
TRBJ2-5 | . | TRBV20-1 | CSATNRGGKTQYF
TRBJ2-3 | . | TRBV11-2 | CASSLRLASASTDTQYF
. | . | TRBV18 | CASSPQGQEDEQYF
TRBJ2-3 | . | TRBV9 | CASSVGAYTSTDTQYF
TRBJ1-4 | . | TRBV2 | CASSAGTPDEKLFF
TRBJ2-5 | TRBD1 | TRBV15 | CATSRESGGMRETQYF
TRBJ1-2 | TRBD1 | TRBV4-3 | CASRQWTGPNYGYTF
TRBJ2-2 | . | TRBV29-1 | CSVKTGTSNTGELFF
TRBJ1-1 | . | TRBV12-3/TRBV12-4 | CATQDSLTEAFF
TRBJ1-1 | TRBD1 | TRBV19 | CASSPTTGGEAFF
TRBJ2-3 | . | TRBV15 | CATSRVAGTDTQYF
TRBJ1-1 | . | TRBV9 | CASSVDSRGPEAFF